This T cell receptor beta chain derives from a study of shared clonotypes between healthy human individuals. Sequencing was performed with immunoSEQ multiplex PCR; in TCRdb, only in-frame clones are kept and a portion is missing. The sample gives about 480,000 clones, over 60% of which show up once; 9.5% to 15% is in the top ten. Germline CDR1 SGHKS, CDR2 YYEKEE (reference sequence). V was cut by 4 bases and J by 4 bases, with 14 bases left in between. The CDR3 spans 15 residues. The chain is built from TRBV5-5 and TRBJ1-4; a weak D match, TRBD1 (6 bases). The sequenced material came from PBMCs. This TCR was recovered from a woman between 40 and 50 years old in good health. Some clones in this sample may be carry-over from other donors' samples. DNA for the CDR3: TGTGCCAGCAGCCTACAGGGAGAGCATAATGAAAAACTGTTTTTT. It specifies CASSLQGEHNEKLFF. Together with reference TRBV5-5 and TRBJ1-4, the CDR3 gives the full variable domain: DAGVTQSPTHLIKTRGQQVTLRCSPISGHKSVSWYQQVLGQGPQFIFQYYEKEERGRGNFPDRFSARQFPNYSSELNVNALLLGDSALYLCASSLQGEHNEKLFFGSGTQLSVL.